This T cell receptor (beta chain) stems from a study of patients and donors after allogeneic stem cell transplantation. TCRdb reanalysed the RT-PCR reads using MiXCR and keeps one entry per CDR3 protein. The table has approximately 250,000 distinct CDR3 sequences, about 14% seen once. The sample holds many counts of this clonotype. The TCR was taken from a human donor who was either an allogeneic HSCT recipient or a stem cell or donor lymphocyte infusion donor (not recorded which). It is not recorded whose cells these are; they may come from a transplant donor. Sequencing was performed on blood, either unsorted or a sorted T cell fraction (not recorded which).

CDR3 protein: CASSLTGANVLTF. The DNA of the CDR3 is TGTGCCAGCAGTCTGACTGGGGCCAACGTCCTGACTTTC. The chain carries TRBV12-3 or TRBV12-4 and TRBJ2-6; the D is unclear. Deletions cut 5 bases from V and 2 bases from J, with 4 bases between. The CDR3 consists of 13 residues.